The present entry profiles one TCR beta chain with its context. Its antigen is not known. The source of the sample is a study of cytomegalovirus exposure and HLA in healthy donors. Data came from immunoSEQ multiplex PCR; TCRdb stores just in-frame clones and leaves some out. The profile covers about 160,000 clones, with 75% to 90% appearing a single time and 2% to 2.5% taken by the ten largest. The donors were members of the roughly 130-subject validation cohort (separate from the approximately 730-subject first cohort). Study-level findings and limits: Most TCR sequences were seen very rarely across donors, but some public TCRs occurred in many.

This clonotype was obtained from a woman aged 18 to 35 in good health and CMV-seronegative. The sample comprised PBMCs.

CDR3 sequence (DNA): TGTGCCAGCAGCTTAGGGGTCCTAGCGCTTTCCTACGAGCAGTACTTC. It specifies CASSLGVLALSYEQYF. The rearrangement links TRBV11-2 to TRBJ2-7; the D gene is possibly TRBD2 (6 bases). The V and J ends lost 1 base and 1 base respectively, with 14 bases between them. The germline CDR1 and CDR2 sequences are SGHAT and FQNNGV. This CDR3 has 16 amino acids.